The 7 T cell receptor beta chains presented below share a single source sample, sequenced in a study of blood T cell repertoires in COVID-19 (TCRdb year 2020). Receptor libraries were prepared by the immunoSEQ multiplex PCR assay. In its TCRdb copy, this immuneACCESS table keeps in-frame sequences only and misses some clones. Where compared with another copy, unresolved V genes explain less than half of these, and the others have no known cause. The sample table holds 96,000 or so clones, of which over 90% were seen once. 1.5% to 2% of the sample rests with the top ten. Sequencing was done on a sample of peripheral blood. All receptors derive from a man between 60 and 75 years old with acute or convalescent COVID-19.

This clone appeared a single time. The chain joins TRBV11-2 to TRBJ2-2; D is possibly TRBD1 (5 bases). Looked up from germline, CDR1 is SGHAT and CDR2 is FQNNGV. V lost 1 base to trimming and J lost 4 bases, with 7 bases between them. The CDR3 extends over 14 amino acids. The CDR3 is CASSLGGGTGELFF. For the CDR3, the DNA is TGTGCCAGCAGCTTAGGGGGCGGCACCGGGGAGCTGTTTTTT.

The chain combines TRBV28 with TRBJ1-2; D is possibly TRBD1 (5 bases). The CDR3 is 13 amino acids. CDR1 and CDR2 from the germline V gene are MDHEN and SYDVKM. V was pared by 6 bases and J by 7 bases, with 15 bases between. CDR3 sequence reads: CASSLGAGIGYTF. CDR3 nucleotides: TGTGCCAGCAGCTTAGGGGCGGGAATTGGCTACACCTTC.

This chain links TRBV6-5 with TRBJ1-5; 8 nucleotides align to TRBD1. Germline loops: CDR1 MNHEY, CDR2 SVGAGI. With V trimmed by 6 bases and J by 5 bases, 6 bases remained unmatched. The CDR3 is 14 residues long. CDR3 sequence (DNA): TGTGCCAGCAGCATGGACAGGGAGGATCAGCCCCAGCATTTT. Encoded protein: CASSMDREDQPQHF.

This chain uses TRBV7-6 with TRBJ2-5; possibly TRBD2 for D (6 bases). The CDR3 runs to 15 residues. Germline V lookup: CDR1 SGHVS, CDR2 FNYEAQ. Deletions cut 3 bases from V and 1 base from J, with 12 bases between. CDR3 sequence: CASSFGGKRQETQYF. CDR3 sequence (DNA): TGTGCCAGCAGCTTTGGAGGGAAACGCCAAGAGACCCAGTACTTC.

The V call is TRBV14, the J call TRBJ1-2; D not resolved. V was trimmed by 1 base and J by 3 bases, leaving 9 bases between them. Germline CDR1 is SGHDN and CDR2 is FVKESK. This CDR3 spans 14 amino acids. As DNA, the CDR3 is TGTGCCAGCAGCCAAGGGCGGGAGGACTATGGCTACACCTTC. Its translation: CASSQGREDYGYTF. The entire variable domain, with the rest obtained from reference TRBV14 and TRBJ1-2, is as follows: EAGVTQFPSHSVIEKGQTVTLRCDPISGHDNLYWYRRVMGKEIKFLLHFVKESKQDESGMPNNRFLAERTGGTYSTLKVQPAELEDSGVYFCASSQGREDYGYTFGSGTRLTVV.

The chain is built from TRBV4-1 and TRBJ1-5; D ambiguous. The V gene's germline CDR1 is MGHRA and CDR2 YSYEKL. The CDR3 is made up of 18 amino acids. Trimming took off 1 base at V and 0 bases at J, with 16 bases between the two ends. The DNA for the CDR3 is TGCGCCAGCAGCCAAGCTGTTGGCGGCGGAAATAGCAATCAGCCCCAGCATTTT. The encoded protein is CASSQAVGGGNSNQPQHF.

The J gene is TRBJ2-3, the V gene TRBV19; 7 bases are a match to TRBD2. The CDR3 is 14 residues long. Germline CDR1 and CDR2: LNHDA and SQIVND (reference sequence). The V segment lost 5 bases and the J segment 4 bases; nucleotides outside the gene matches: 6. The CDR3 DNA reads TGTGCCAGTAGTCTAGCGGAGAGGGCAGATACGCAGTATTTT. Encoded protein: CASSLAERADTQYF.